The 19 T cell receptor beta chains below were found in one sample sequenced in a study of blood T cell repertoires in COVID-19. Libraries were prepared by immunoSEQ multiplex PCR; TCRdb keeps only in-frame clonotypes and omits some of them. The table lists 150,000 or so clones, around four fifths of them singletons. The material sequenced was PBMCs or T cells enriched from blood (not recorded which). The source of these receptors is a woman in her fifties or sixties who had recovered from COVID-19.

This clone has a single count. This sequence joins TRBV9 and TRBJ2-2; TRBD1 aligns across 10 bases. CDR1 and CDR2 (germline): SGDLS, YYNGEE. This CDR3 spans 18 amino acids. Trimming took 3 bases from V and 5 from J; bases not matched to a gene: 13. The CDR3 coding sequence is TGTGCCAGCAGCGGCCGGGACAGGGGTTCGAGCGGGACCGGGGAGCTGTTTTTT. Translated, it gives CASSGRDRGSSGTGELFF.

This clone was counted only a few times. This chain links TRBV29-1 with TRBJ1-2; unclear D gene. Germline V gene sequence: CDR1 SQVTM, CDR2 ANQGSEA. Trimming left V 5 bases short and J 6 bases short, with 4 bases between. CDR3 length: 9 residues. CDR3 region: CSVSNGYTF. DNA for the CDR3: TGCAGCGTTTCCAATGGCTACACCTTC. The whole variable domain, filled in from reference TRBV29-1 and TRBJ1-2, reads SAVISQKPSRDICQRGTSLTIQCQVDSQVTMMFWYRQQPGQSLTLIATANQGSEATYESGFVIDKFPISRPNLTFSTLTVSNMSPEDSSIYLCSVSNGYTFGSGTRLTVV.

This clone was picked up one time. The CDR3 is CASSLRAGSYEQYF. In nucleotides, the CDR3 is TGCGCCAGCAGCTTGAGGGCAGGGTCGTACGAGCAGTACTTC. The J gene is TRBJ2-7, the V gene TRBV5-1; D may be TRBD1 (5 bases). CDR3 length equals 14 residues. Deletions cut 1 base from V and 4 bases from J, with 12 bases between. Per germline, CDR1 SGHRS and CDR2 YFSETQ.

The chain couples TRBV19 to TRBJ1-1; no clear D. This CDR3 region has 16 residues. CDR1 is LNHDA, CDR2 SQIVND, per germline (reference sequence). Trimming shortened V by 3 bases and J by 3 bases, and 17 bases separated the two germline ends. The CDR3 sequence is CASSILGLNGHTEAFF. CDR3 sequence (DNA): TGTGCCAGTAGTATTTTAGGACTGAACGGTCACACTGAAGCTTTCTTT. Supplemented by reference TRBV19 and TRBJ1-1, the full variable domain reads DGGITQSPKYLFRKEGQNVTLSCEQNLNHDAMYWYRQDPGQGLRLIYYSQIVNDFQKGDIAEGYSVSREKKESFPLTVTSAQKNPTAFYLCASSILGLNGHTEAFFGQGTRLTVV.

The table lists this clone with a few counts. J is TRBJ2-1 and V is TRBV6-4, with 10 bases lining up with TRBD2. The CDR3 consists of 16 residues. CDR1 and CDR2 from the germline V gene are MRHNA and SNTAGT. The V gene end was trimmed by 2 bases and the J gene end by 4 bases; junction bases not matched to a gene: 5. As DNA, the CDR3 is TGTGCCAGCAGTGACGGCCTAGCGGGGGATTACAATGAGCAGTTCTTC. Translation gives CASSDGLAGDYNEQFF.

The genes are TRBV28 and TRBJ2-3, with D unclear. V lost 4 bases, J lost 6 bases, and 8 bases lay in between. This CDR3 spans 12 amino acids. Germline CDR1 and CDR2: MDHEN and SYDVKM. The CDR3 DNA sequence: TGTGCCAGCAGTTCCTACGGGGATACGCAGTATTTT. Its protein is CASSSYGDTQYF.

V usage is TRBV6-5 and J usage is TRBJ1-2; 10 bases match TRBD1. The CDR3 runs to 13 residues. V trimming: 8 bases; J trimming: 3 bases; junction bases outside the gene matches: 3. Looked up from germline, CDR1 is MNHEY and CDR2 is SVGAGI. The CDR3 sequence is CASGQGDYYGYTF. The DNA of the CDR3 is TGTGCCAGCGGACAGGGGGATTACTATGGCTACACCTTC.

CDR3 amino acids: CATSRSPGERTEAFF. The CDR3 coding sequence is TGTGCCACCAGCAGATCCCCAGGGGAGAGGACTGAAGCTTTCTTT. The chain is built from TRBV15 and TRBJ1-1, with a tentative D call TRBD1 (6 bases). Trimming removed 2 bases at V and 5 bases at J, with 15 bases between. The CDR3 sequence is 15 residues long. The V gene's germline CDR1 is LNHNV and CDR2 YYDKDF (reference sequence). The whole variable domain, filled in from reference TRBV15 and TRBJ1-1, reads DAMVIQNPRYQVTQFGKPVTLSCSQTLNHNVMYWYQQKSSQAPKLLFHYYDKDFNNEADTPDNFQSRRPNTSFCFLDIRSPGLGDTAMYLCATSRSPGERTEAFFGQGTRLTVV.

V usage is TRBV28 and J usage is TRBJ2-1, with 8 nucleotides matching TRBD2. Unmatched junction bases numbered 8, after V lost 7 bases and J lost 9 bases. The germline V gene encodes CDR1 MDHEN and CDR2 SYDVKM. The CDR3 extends over 13 amino acids. This chain's CDR3 is CASTAGGRGEQFF. CDR3 nucleotide sequence: TGTGCCAGCACGGCGGGGGGCCGGGGTGAGCAGTTCTTC.

The rearrangement joins TRBV18 to TRBJ1-2; no reliable D call. Trimming cost V 0 bases and J 0 bases, with 8 bases left between them. CDR3 size: 15 residues. Per the germline V gene, CDR1 is KGHSH and CDR2 is LQKENI. The DNA for the CDR3 is TGTGCCAGCTCACCACCTGCAGATCCTAACTATGGCTACACCTTC. It yields the protein CASSPPADPNYGYTF.

V usage is TRBV15 and J usage is TRBJ1-2, with D possibly matching TRBD1 (6 bases). Germline-derived CDR1 and CDR2 are LNHNV and YYDKDF (reference sequence). Trimming left V 5 bases short and J 0 bases short, with 13 bases between. This CDR3 region has 15 residues. This CDR3 reads CATSPPTGTNYGYTF. Written as DNA, the CDR3 is TGTGCCACCAGCCCGCCCACAGGGACTAACTATGGCTACACCTTC.

V usage is TRBV2 and J usage is TRBJ2-7; D might be TRBD1 (6 bases). Between the trimmed V and J ends, which lost 4 bases and 5 bases, there was a span of 15 bases. Germline V gene data show CDR1 as SNHLY and CDR2 as FYNNEI. The CDR3 consists of 14 residues. The CDR3 coding sequence is TGTGCCAGCAGTGTAGAGGACAGCGATCACGAGCAGTACTTC. Its protein is CASSVEDSDHEQYF.

The rearrangement uses TRBV11-2 and TRBJ1-1; D is possibly TRBD1 (5 bases). The CDR3 loop spans 14 amino acids. Germline CDR1 SGHAT, CDR2 FQNNGV. Trimming removed 2 bases from V and 0 bases from J, with 7 bases in between. This CDR3 is CASSLRGLNTEAFF. CDR3 nucleotide sequence: TGTGCCAGCAGCTTAAGGGGATTGAACACTGAAGCTTTCTTT.

About this clone: This sample includes further DNA sequences coding for the same CDR3. This chain connects TRBV18 to TRBJ1-4, with TRBD1 matching over 10 bases. The germline V gene has CDR1 KGHSH and CDR2 LQKENI. This CDR3 has 15 amino acids. V lost 5 bases and J lost 8; bases outside the gene matches: 8. The DNA of the CDR3 is TGTGCCAGCTCAGAGCGGACAGGGGGTGGCGAAAAACTGTTTTTT. It is translated as CASSERTGGGEKLFF.

This sequence joins TRBV2 and TRBJ2-7, with TRBD1 identical over 10 bases. Unmatched junction bases numbered 15, after V lost 7 bases and J lost 6 bases. Per germline, CDR1 SNHLY and CDR2 FYNNEI. The CDR3 loop spans 16 amino acids. The CDR3: CASTSLGGQGFSEQYV. CDR3 DNA: TGTGCCAGCACCTCACTGGGGGGACAGGGGTTCTCCGAGCAGTACGTC.

This clone appeared once. This chain connects TRBV5-1 to TRBJ1-2; D not resolved. CDR1 is SGHRS and CDR2 is YFSETQ in the germline V gene. V lost 4 bases and J lost 0, with 7 bases in between. This CDR3 region has 13 residues. CDR3 amino acids: CASSPDTNYGYTF. The CDR3 DNA reads TGCGCCAGCAGCCCCGACACTAACTATGGCTACACCTTC. Drawing the rest from reference TRBV5-1 and TRBJ1-2, the complete variable domain is KAGVTQTPRYLIKTRGQQVTLSCSPISGHRSVSWYQQTPGQGLQFLFEYFSETQRNKGNFPGRFSGRQFSNSRSEMNVSTLELGDSALYLCASSPDTNYGYTFGSGTRLTVV.

The chain is built from TRBV5-6 and TRBJ2-4, with 8 bases that match TRBD2. With 4 bases clipped from V and 2 bases from J, the junction kept 5 bases outside the gene matches. This CDR3 contains 15 residues. In germline, CDR1 is SGHDT, CDR2 YYEEEE. CDR3 in DNA: TGTGCCAGCAGCGCCGCTAGCGGGCCCAAAAACATTCAGTACTTC. Encoded protein: CASSAASGPKNIQYF. The full variable domain, completed using reference TRBV5-6 and TRBJ2-4, is DAGVTQSPTHLIKTRGQQVTLRCSPKSGHDTVSWYQQALGQGPQFIFQYYEEEERQRGNFPDRFSGHQFPNYSSELNVNALLLGDSALYLCASSAASGPKNIQYFGAGTRLSVL.

This chain uses TRBV5-1 with TRBJ1-4; 9 nucleotides agree with TRBD1. Looked up from germline, CDR1 is SGHRS and CDR2 is YFSETQ. Trimming at V came to 0 bases and at J to 8 bases, leaving 8 bases not matched to a gene. The CDR3 sequence is 16 residues long. The CDR3 reads CASSLGPGTGNEKLFF. CDR3 bases: TGCGCCAGCAGCTTGGGGCCAGGGACAGGGAACGAAAAACTGTTTTTT.

The rearrangement joins TRBV18 to TRBJ1-5; TRBD1 matches 7 bases. The junction had 4 bases not matched to a gene; V was cut back by 2 bases and J by 6 bases. Germline-derived CDR1 and CDR2 are KGHSH and LQKENI. The CDR3 sequence is 14 residues long. Written as DNA, the CDR3 is TGTGCCAGCTCACCAGACAGGGTGGCTCAGCCCCAGCATTTT. It encodes CASSPDRVAQPQHF.